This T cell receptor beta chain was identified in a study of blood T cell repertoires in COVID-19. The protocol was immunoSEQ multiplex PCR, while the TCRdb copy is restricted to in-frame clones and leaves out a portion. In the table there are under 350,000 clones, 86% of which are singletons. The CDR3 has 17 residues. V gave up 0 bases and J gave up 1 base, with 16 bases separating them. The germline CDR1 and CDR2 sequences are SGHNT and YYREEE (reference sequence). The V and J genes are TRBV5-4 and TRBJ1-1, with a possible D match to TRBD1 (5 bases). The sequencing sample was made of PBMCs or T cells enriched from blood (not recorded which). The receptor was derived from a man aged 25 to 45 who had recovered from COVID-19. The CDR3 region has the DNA TGTGCCAGCAGCTTGGGGGGACTCATCTATAAGAACACTGAAGCTTTCTTT. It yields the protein CASSLGGLIYKNTEAFF. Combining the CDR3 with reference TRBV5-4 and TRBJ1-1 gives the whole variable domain ETGVTQSPTHLIKTRGQQVTLRCSSQSGHNTVSWYQQALGQGPQFIFQYYREEENGRGNFPPRFSGLQFPNYSSELNVNALELDDSALYLCASSLGGLIYKNTEAFFGQGTRLTVV.